This T cell receptor (beta chain) stems from a study of shared clonotypes between healthy human individuals. Study results and limitations: Several donors held about 5% of naive CD4 clonotypes in common. Compared with clonotypes that all four donors shared, non-shared clonotypes had lower generation probabilities.

About this clone itself: Its cognate antigen is unknown.

The data were produced by immunoSEQ multiplex PCR, yet TCRdb's version contains in-frame clones alone and is incomplete. In the table there are about 600,000 clones, more than 95% of which are singletons. With 4 bases removed from V and 2 bases from J, the gap between germline ends came to 23 bases. The CDR3 totals 17 residues. The V gene's germline CDR1 is SQVTM and CDR2 ANQGSEA. Material for sequencing was naive CD4+ T cells sorted from blood. The sample's subset: CD45RA+ positively selected. The chain is built from TRBV29-1 and TRBJ2-5, with a weak D call TRBD2 (6 bases). This clonotype was obtained from a woman in her thirties in good health. In DNA form, the CDR3 reads TGCAGCGTTGCTGGAGGGCGGGACGCGAAAAGACAAGAGACCCAGTACTTC. This translates into CSVAGGRDAKRQETQYF. Variable domain in full (rest from reference TRBV29-1 and TRBJ2-5): SAVISQKPSRDICQRGTSLTIQCQVDSQVTMMFWYRQQPGQSLTLIATANQGSEATYESGFVIDKFPISRPNLTFSTLTVSNMSPEDSSIYLCSVAGGRDAKRQETQYFGPGTRLLVL.